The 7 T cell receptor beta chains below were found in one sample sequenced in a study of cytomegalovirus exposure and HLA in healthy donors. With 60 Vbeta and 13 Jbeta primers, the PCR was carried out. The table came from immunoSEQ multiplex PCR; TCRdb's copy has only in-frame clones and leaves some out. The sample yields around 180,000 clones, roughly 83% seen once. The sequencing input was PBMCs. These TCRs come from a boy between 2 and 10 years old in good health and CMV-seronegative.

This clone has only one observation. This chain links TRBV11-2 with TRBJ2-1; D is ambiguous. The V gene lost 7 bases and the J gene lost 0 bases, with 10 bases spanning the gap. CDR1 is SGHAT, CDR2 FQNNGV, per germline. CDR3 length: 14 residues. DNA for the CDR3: TGTGCCAGCAAGCAACCCGGCTCCTACAATGAGCAGTTCTTC. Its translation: CASKQPGSYNEQFF.

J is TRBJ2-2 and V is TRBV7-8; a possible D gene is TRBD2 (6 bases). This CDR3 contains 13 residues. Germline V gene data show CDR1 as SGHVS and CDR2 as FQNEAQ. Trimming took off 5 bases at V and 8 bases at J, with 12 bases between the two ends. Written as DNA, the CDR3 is TGTGCCAGCAGCCGGACTACCCTGGGGGAGCTGTTTTTT. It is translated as CASSRTTLGELFF.

CDR3 nucleotide sequence: TGTGCCAGCAGTTTCAGGGGACAGGGGTTAATGTCTGGAAACACCATATATTTT. Protein: CASSFRGQGLMSGNTIYF. V and J are TRBV28 and TRBJ1-3; 10 bases fit TRBD1. The CDR3 spans 18 residues. V trimming: 3 bases; J trimming: 1 base; junction bases outside the gene matches: 9. The V gene's germline CDR1 is MDHEN and CDR2 SYDVKM. The full variable domain, in which reference TRBV28 and TRBJ1-3 provide the parts outside the CDR3, is DVKVTQSSRYLVKRTGEKVFLECVQDMDHENMFWYRQDPGLGLRLIYFSYDVKMKEKGDIPEGYSVSREKKERFSLILESASTNQTSMYLCASSFRGQGLMSGNTIYFGEGSWLTVV.

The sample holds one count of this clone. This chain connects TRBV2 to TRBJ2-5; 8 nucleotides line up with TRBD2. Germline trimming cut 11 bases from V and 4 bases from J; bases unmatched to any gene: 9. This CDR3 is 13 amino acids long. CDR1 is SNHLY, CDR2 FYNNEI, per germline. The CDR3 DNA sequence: TGTGCCCGTGGCGGGGGGCCGGGAGAGACCCAGTACTTC. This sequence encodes CARGGGPGETQYF.

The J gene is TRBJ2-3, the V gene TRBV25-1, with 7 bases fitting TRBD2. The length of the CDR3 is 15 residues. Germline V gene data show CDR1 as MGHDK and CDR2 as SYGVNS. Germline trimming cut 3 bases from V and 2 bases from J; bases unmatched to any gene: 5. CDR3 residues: CASSDSRDYTDTQYF. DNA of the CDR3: TGTGCCAGCAGTGACTCCCGGGACTACACAGATACGCAGTATTTT.

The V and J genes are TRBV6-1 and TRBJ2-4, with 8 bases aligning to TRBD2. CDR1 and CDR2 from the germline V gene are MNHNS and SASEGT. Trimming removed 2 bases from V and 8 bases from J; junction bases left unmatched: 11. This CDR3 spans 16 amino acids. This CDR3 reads CASSERFSGVRDIQYF. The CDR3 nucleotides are TGTGCCAGCAGTGAAAGGTTTAGCGGGGTTAGAGACATTCAGTACTTC.

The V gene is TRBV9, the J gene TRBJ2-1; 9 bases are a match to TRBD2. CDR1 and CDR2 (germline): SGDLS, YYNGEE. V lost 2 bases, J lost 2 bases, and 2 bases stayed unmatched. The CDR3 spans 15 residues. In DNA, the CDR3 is TGTGCCAGCAGCGTTAGCGGGGGACCCTACAATGAGCAGTTCTTC. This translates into CASSVSGGPYNEQFF.